This T cell receptor beta chain is drawn from a study of T-cell reconstitution after alpha-beta-depleted transplantation in children. A library of TCRbeta sequences, prepared with unique molecular identifiers, was generated. TCRdb re-derived calls from the PCR reads in MiXCR, one entry per CDR3 protein. The table lists a few hundred thousand distinct CDR3 sequences, about a fifth of them singletons, with over 3.5% in the top ten. The receptor was isolated from a human donor who donated a stem cell graft to a child with acute myeloid leukemia. Sequencing used PBMCs from the stem cell graft donor, obtained from the stem cell graft.

CDR3 sequence reads: CASRYQGLAGHGGELFF. The CDR3 DNA reads TGTGCCAGCAGATACCAGGGACTAGCGGGACACGGCGGGGAGCTGTTTTTT. The V call is TRBV28, the J call TRBJ2-2; 13 bases are a match to TRBD2. Unmatched junction bases numbered 11, after V lost 6 bases and J lost 7 bases. The CDR3 has 17 amino acids. CDR1 is MDHEN, CDR2 SYDVKM, per germline.